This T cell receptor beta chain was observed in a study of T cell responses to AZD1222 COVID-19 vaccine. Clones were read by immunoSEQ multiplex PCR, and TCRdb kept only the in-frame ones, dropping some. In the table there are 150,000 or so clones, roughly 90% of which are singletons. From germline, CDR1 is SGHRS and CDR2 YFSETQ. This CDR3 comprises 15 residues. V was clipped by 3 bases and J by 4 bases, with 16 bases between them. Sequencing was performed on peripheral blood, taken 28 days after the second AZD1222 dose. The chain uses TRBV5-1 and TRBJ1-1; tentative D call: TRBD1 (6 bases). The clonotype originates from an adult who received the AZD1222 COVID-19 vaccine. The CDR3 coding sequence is TGCGCCAGCAGCTGGCTGACAGGCATGGGCACTGAAGCTTTCTTT. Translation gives CASSWLTGMGTEAFF.